This T cell receptor (beta chain) was observed in a study of T cells in Graves' hyperthyroidism and ophthalmopathy (dated by TCRdb to about 2019). Regarding the study in general: TCR V-J signatures able to tell the groups apart were searched for in a discovery cohort of 95 or so patients, of whom over 40 had Graves' ophthalmopathy and roughly 58 had stable Graves' hyperthyroidism. The roughly 100 discovery patients were divided at random into training and test sets in a 7:3 ratio. After blood sampling, hyperthyroidism patients were treated with methimazole at a starting dose of 30 mg daily, and ophthalmopathy patients were treated with high-dose intravenous methylprednisolone. The paper describes TCR Vbeta CDR3 sequencing of about 140 peripheral blood samples, made up of around 41 ophthalmopathy patients, roughly 75 hyperthyroidism patients and 17 progressor patients. Whether ophthalmopathy could be predicted prospectively was tested in an independent validation cohort made up of 18 to 20 hyperthyroidism patients plus 17 patients who later progressed to ophthalmopathy. In about 6 Graves' hyperthyroidism patients, the study also compared T-cell repertoires from thyroid tissue with T-cell repertoires from blood.

A patient counted as having stable Graves' hyperthyroidism if no progression to ophthalmopathy occurred over 18 months of follow-up. The hyperthyroidism patients were between 18 and 65 years old and newly diagnosed, with a disease duration of less than 2 months. Exclusion was applied to patients with uncontrolled infections, other autoimmune diseases, pregnancy or lactation. Diagnoses were based on clinical symptoms, serum thyroxine and TRAb, thyroid ultrasound and orbital computed tomography. Total RNA was extracted with Trizol reagent, and quality was checked on an Agilent 2100 Bioanalyzer. Amplification of TCR beta CDR3 regions was carried out from RNA transcripts. The TCR CDR3 was subjected to a first round of RT-PCR using the HTBI primer set and the Qiagen OneStep RT-PCR kit. A second multiplex PCR round built the libraries, followed by size selection and purification. The libraries were sequenced on an Illumina HiSeq2000 using paired-end 100 bp reads. The published analysis was carried out like this. SOAPnuke was used to process the raw data, throwing out any read that contained adapters or uncalled bases, had a mean Phred below 15, or lacked an exact constant-primer or identifier match. COPE v1.2.5 was used to merge the high-quality paired reads, and each unique nucleotide sequence was defined as a clonotype. MiTCR v1.1 was used to align clonotypes to the IMGT TRBV, TRBD and TRBJ reference segments. The analysis was restricted to V-J combinations with a frequency above 0.0001, which together covered 99% to 99.2% of the repertoires. A TCS score was defined as the ratio between F50 (clonal expansion) and ExV (chaos), using BLOSUM62-based TCRdist between CDR3 peptides within each V-J. Welch's t-statistics and random forest reduced 514 V-J features to 10 to 15, which were used in a naive Bayes classifier (R e1071). TCRdb itself trimmed the public reads at Q25 with fastp, ran MiXCR and retained productive beta chains. Every entry covers one CDR3 protein and lists the most common genes and DNA from its rows. What appears here as the V and J calls and clone size reflects TCRdb's work, not the paper's. Counted in this sample were 600,000 or so distinct CDR3 sequences; around 45% of them appeared once. Roughly 8.2% of the sample is taken by the ten largest.

This clonotype occurred many times. The clone's antigen remains unknown. No base quality values were provided; no much bigger clone lies one nucleotide off. Spanning cysteine to phenylalanine, the CDR3 consists of 14 amino acids. The retained sequence is limited to the CDR3, 42 bases, with the frame set at the first base. From the germline V gene (reference sequence), CDR1 is MNHNY and CDR2 is SVGAGI. Clipping removes 6 bases from V and 5 bases from J, with 9 as the unmatched junction base count. Overall results and qualifications from the work: In validation, the model predicted progression to ophthalmopathy a median of about 6 months before onset, with roughly 70% sensitivity and around 76% specificity. In cross-validation, a model built on a 13 V-J signature told ophthalmopathy apart from stable hyperthyroidism with approximately 90% sensitivity and about 81% specificity, and in testing the same model reached 80%/75%. No statistical method was used to fix the sample size in advance, and group allocation was not hidden from the investigators. Most expanded thyroid clonotypes (frequency above 0.001) were also detected in blood, a finding suggesting that blood repertoires may reflect thyroid immune responses.

The chain joins TRBV6-6 to TRBJ2-5, with 7 central nucleotides matching TRBD1. The source material was peripheral blood or thyroid tissue (not recorded which). The sequence was obtained from a woman aged 18-29 years with Graves' hyperthyroidism. Donor details come from another sample of the same person, matched by shared clones. The bases are TGTGCCAGCAGCATACAGGGGCGTGCGGAGACCCAGTACTTC. This yields the protein CASSIQGRAETQYF.